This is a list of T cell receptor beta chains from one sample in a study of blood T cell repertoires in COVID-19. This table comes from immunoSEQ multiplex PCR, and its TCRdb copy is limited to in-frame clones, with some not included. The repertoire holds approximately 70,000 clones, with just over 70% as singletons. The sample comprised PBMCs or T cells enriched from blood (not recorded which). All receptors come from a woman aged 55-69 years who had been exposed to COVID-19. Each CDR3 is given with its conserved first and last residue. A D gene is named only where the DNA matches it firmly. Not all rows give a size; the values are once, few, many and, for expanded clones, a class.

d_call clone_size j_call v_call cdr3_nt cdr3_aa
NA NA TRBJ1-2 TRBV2 TGTGCCAGCAGTGCCGATACAGGAAACAATGACGCGGGGTATGGCTACACCTTC CASSADTGNNDAGYGYTF
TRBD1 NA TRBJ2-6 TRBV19 TGTGCCACCTCAAGGACAGGGACTGGGGCCAACGTCCTGACTTTC CATSRTGTGANVLTF
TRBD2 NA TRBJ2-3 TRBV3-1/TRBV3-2 TGTGCCAGCAGCCAAGAGCGAACTAGCGGGGGGGCAGATACGCAGTATTTT CASSQERTSGGADTQYF
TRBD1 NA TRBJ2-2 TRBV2 TGTGCCAGCAGCCGGGACAGGGTGGCCGGGGAGCTGTTTTTT CASSRDRVAGELFF
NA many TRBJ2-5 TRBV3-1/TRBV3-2 TGTGCCAGCAGCCAGAGAGGGAGGGAGACCCAGTACTTC CASSQRGRETQYF
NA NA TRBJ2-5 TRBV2 TGTGCCAGCAGTCGGTCCACCCAAGAGACCCAGTACTTC CASSRSTQETQYF
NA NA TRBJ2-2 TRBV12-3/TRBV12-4 TGTGCCAGCAGTCCAGACACCGGGGAGCTGTTTTTT CASSPDTGELFF
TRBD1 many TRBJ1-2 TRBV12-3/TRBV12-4 TGTGCCAGCAGTTCACAGGGGTACTATGGCTACACCTTC CASSSQGYYGYTF
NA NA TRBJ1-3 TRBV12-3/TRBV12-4 TGTGCCAGCAGCAGAGGACAGAAATACACCATATATTTT CASSRGQKYTIYF
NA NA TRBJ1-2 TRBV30 TGTGCCTGGAGTGTACAATGGGGCCCGGGCTACACCTTC CAWSVQWGPGYTF
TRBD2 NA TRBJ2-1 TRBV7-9 TGTGCCAGCAGCCCCCCGGGGGGAATGAGTGAGCAGTTCTTC CASSPPGGMSEQFF
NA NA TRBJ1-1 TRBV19 TGTGCCAGTAGTATAACGAGGGGGGGGACGGTCACTGAAGCTTTCTTT CASSITRGGTVTEAFF
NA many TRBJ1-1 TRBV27 TGTGCCAGCAAGCCCCAGGGGTTAGGAAGGACTGAAGCTTTCTTT CASKPQGLGRTEAFF
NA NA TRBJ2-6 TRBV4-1 TGCGCCAGCACCTTAAAAGCAGGGGCCGCTGGGGCCAACGTCCTGACTTTC CASTLKAGAAGANVLTF
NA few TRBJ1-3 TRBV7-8 TGTGCCAGCAGCTCCTCACGGGGGAGGGGTAACACCATATATTTT CASSSSRGRGNTIYF
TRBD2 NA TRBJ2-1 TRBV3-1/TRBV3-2 TGTGCCAGCAGCCATACTAGCGGGTACTACAATGAGCAGTTCTTC CASSHTSGYYNEQFF
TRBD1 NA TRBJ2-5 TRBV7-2 TGTGCCAGCAGCCGCGATGCAGGGGGAAGGGAGACCCAGTACTTC CASSRDAGGRETQYF
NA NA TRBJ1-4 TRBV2 TGTGCCAGTCAAGCTTCCTATGAAAAACTGTTTTTT CASQASYEKLFF
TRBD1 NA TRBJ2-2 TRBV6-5 TGTGCCAGCACTCCTGAGGGGGCGGGCACCGGGGAGCTGTTTTTT CASTPEGAGTGELFF
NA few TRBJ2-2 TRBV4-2 TGTGCCAGCAGCCCCTCAGGGGGGCCAGGGACCGGGGAGCTGTTTTTT CASSPSGGPGTGELFF
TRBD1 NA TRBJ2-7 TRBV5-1 TGCGCCAGCAGCTTGTCCGGGACAGGGCCCTACGAGCAGTACTTC CASSLSGTGPYEQYF
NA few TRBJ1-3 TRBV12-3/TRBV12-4 TGTGCCAGCAGTTTCTCACGGGGAAACACCATATATTTT CASSFSRGNTIYF
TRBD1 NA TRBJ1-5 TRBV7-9 TGTGCCAGCAGCATGGACAGGAATCAGCCCCAGCATTTT CASSMDRNQPQHF
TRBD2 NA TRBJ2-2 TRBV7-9 TGTGCCAGCAGCCCCCGGGGTAGCGGGGGAGTAGCCGGGGAGCTGTTTTTT CASSPRGSGGVAGELFF
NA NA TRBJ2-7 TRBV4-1 TGCGCCAGCAGCCAAGATAACCCGGCGGCTCCCTACGAGCAGTACTTC CASSQDNPAAPYEQYF
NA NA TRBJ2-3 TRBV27 TGTGCCAGCAAGGGCAGGGGGGCTGATACGCAGTATTTT CASKGRGADTQYF
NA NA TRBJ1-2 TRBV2 TGTGCCAGCAGTGAAGGCCAGTTCTATGGCTACACCTTC CASSEGQFYGYTF
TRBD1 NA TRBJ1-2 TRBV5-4 TGTGCCAGCAGCTGGACCGGGACAGGGGGTGGCTACACCTTC CASSWTGTGGGYTF
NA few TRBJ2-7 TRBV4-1 TGCGCCAGCAGCCAAGAAGTTAGTACGGGGGAGATCTACGAGCAGTACTTC CASSQEVSTGEIYEQYF
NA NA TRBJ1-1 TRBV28 TGTGCCAGCAGTTTCCCCACACCCCCTGAAGCTTTCTTT CASSFPTPPEAFF
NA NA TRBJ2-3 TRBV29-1 TGCAGCGTTGAAGGAATCCGGGAGAACACAGATACGCAGTATTTT CSVEGIRENTDTQYF
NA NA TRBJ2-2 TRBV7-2 TGTGCCAGCAGCTTACTGCCGGGGACGAACACCGGGGAGCTGTTTTTT CASSLLPGTNTGELFF
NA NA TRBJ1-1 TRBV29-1 TGCAGCGTTGTTACAGGAATGAACACTGAAGCTTTCTTT CSVVTGMNTEAFF
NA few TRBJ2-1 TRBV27 TGTGCCAGCAAACTCTCGAGGGGACTTAACAATGAGCAGTTCTTC CASKLSRGLNNEQFF
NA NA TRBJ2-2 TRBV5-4 TGTGCCAGCAGCTTGGCCTTTGGGGCAGACACCGGGGAGCTGTTTTTT CASSLAFGADTGELFF
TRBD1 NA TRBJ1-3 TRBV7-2 TGTGCCAGCAGCTTACTTCAGGGGGCGAGGGGCACCATATATTTT CASSLLQGARGTIYF
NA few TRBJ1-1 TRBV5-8 TGTGCCAGCAGGCCGTACAGAGTCGTGAACACTGAAGCTTTCTTT CASRPYRVVNTEAFF
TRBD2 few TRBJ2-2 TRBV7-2 TGTGCCAGCAGCTTTCCGGGACTAAACACCGGGGAGCTGTTTTTT CASSFPGLNTGELFF
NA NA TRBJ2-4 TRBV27 TGTGCCAGCAGTTTCGATAGGACACGCCTAGCCAAAAACATTCAGTACTTC CASSFDRTRLAKNIQYF
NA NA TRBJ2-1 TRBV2 TGTGCCAGCCTCCGGGTCCCCGGAGAGCAGTTCTTC CASLRVPGEQFF
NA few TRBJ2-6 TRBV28 TGTGCCAGCGACACTGGGGCCAACGTCCTGACTTTC CASDTGANVLTF
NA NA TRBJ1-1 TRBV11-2 TGTGCCAGCAGCTTAGACGGGAACACTGAAGCTTTCTTT CASSLDGNTEAFF
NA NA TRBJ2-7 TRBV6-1 TGTGCCAGCAGTGAAGCGGGAAAAGGGGCCGACGAGCAGTACTTC CASSEAGKGADEQYF
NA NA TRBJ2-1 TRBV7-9 TGTGCCAGCAGCTTAGGGGAGATCTCCTACAATGAGCAGTTCTTC CASSLGEISYNEQFF
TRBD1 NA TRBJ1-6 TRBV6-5 TGTGCCAGCTACCCCGGGACAGGGTATTCACCCCTCCACTTT CASYPGTGYSPLHF
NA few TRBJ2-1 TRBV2 TGTGCCAGCAGTGAACTAGGCCCCCTCAACAATGAGCAGTTCTTC CASSELGPLNNEQFF
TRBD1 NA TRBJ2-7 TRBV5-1 TGCGCCAGCAGTTCCTTCCCGGGACAGGGATACGAGCAGTACTTC CASSSFPGQGYEQYF
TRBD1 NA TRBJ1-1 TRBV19 TGTGCCAGTAAGAGGGGGACAGGGGGCGACGCTTTCTTT CASKRGTGGDAFF